This T cell receptor beta chain was documented in a study of response to subunit inactivated influenza vaccine listed by TCRdb under 2018. Regarding the study in general: To follow how T cells responded to a trivalent subunit inactivated influenza vaccine, the researchers relied on deep quantitative profiling of the T cell receptor repertoire.

What the work shows at the level of the full study, not this receptor alone: The authors proposed that each seasonal influenza vaccination may bring in only a limited number of new T cells.

The library was built by means of RT-PCR. Sequencer: Illumina HiSeq 2500. TCRdb cleaned the public reads at Q25 with fastp, built clones with MiXCR and kept in-frame beta chains. Rows with a matching CDR3 protein are joined into one entry that keeps the most common DNA and genes. The sample table shows hundreds of thousands of distinct CDR3 sequences, and less than 20% are seen once. Roughly 11% of the sample lies in the top ten. This clonotype was detected a few times. The clone's antigen remains unknown. Base qualities are not at hand, and no much larger clone is one base apart. The V end loses 0 bases and the J end loses 0 bases, and a stretch of 7 bases separates them. The CDR3 sequence holds 15 residues, the cysteine and phenylalanine included. The retained sequence is limited to the CDR3, 45 bases, with the frame set at the first base. The germline V gene specifies SGHRS as CDR1 and YFSETQ as CDR2.

The sequencing here drew on PBMCs from blood, taken approximately 12 days after vaccination. The sequence derives from a man aged 50 or older who received an inactivated influenza vaccine. Donor details come from another sample of the same person, matched by shared clones. This receptor chain uses TRBV5-1 and TRBJ1-5, with the D gene too uncertain to name. Here is the DNA: TGCGCCAGCAGCTTGGGTACCAATAGCAATCAGCCCCAGCATTTT. Translated, this is CASSLGTNSNQPQHF.